This TCR beta chain was sequenced during a study of T cell changes during pregnancy in multiple sclerosis. Trimming took 6 bases from V and 6 from J, leaving 11 bases between them. This CDR3 has 12 amino acids. Germline values: CDR1 SNHLY, CDR2 FYNNEI. The table came from immunoSEQ multiplex PCR; TCRdb's copy has only in-frame clones and leaves some out. The sample holds about 67,000 clones; 80% to 95% are singletons and the top ten take less than 3%. Sequenced here: peripheral blood, sampled in the second trimester of pregnancy. The TCR sequence derives from a female donor in good health, enrolled as a control in a pregnancy study. The chain is built from TRBV2 and TRBJ1-2; D gene unclear. CDR3 region: CASSPPRDGYTF. CDR3 coding DNA: TGTGCCAGCAGCCCCCCGAGAGATGGCTACACCTTC. The full variable domain, completed using reference TRBV2 and TRBJ1-2, is EPEVTQTPSHQVTQMGQEVILRCVPISNHLYFYWYRQILGQKVEFLVSFYNNEISEKSEIFDDQFSVERPDGSNFTLKIRSTKLEDSAMYFCASSPPRDGYTFGSGTRLTVV.